This T cell receptor beta chain was recorded in a study of beta chain features in type 1 diabetes. Study-level background: All samples yielded 107,917,701 examined sorted cells.

About this clone: Its target is not known.

One heparinised blood draw, averaging about 116 mL, came from each donor. Study findings and constraints: Lower insertion and higher deletion counts appeared at VDJ junctions in type 1 diabetes patients.

Germline CDR1 and CDR2: SNHLY and FYNNEI. Trimming cost V 4 bases and J 7 bases, with 8 bases left between them. This CDR3 comprises 11 residues. Sequenced material consisted of expressed TCRB transcripts (all of the isolated RNA was reverse transcribed). An average of about 3.57 million reads was obtained for naive, central memory and regulatory T cell samples. The assay was immunoSEQ multiplex PCR, and TCRdb's table has in-frame clones only and misses some. The sample has 200,000 to 250,000 clones; about 70% are singletons. Sequenced sample: naive CD4+ T cells from blood. The chain employs TRBV2 and TRBJ2-7, with D unclear. The clonotype was recovered from a man in his thirties or forties in good health. CDR3 protein: CASSGVREQYF. As DNA, the CDR3 is TGTGCCAGCAGTGGGGTGCGAGAGCAGTACTTC.